This entry lists 5 T cell receptor beta chains sequenced from one sample in a study of cytomegalovirus exposure and HLA in healthy donors. Some clones are missing from TCRdb's copy, which holds only in-frame ones; the method was immunoSEQ multiplex PCR. Here the sample spans some 310,000 clones, roughly 86% being singletons. Sequences were obtained from PBMCs. Receptor source: a man aged 25-45 years in good health and CMV-seronegative.

V and J are TRBV7-2 and TRBJ2-3; 12 bases map to TRBD2. Germline assignment: CDR1 SGHTA and CDR2 FQGNSA. The CDR3 totals 18 residues. V shed 5 bases, J shed 4 bases, and the junction held 13 bases outside the gene matches. CDR3 DNA sequence: TGTGCCAGCAGCAGGACTAGCGGGGCCACCCCGAGCGCAGATACGCAGTATTTT. Translated: CASSRTSGATPSADTQYF. The variable domain in full, with the rest retrieved from reference TRBV7-2 and TRBJ2-3, is GAGVSQSPSNKVTEKGKDVELRCDPISGHTALYWYRQSLGQGLEFLIYFQGNSAPDKSGLPSDRFSAERTGGSVSTLTIQRTQQEDSAVYLCASSRTSGATPSADTQYFGPGTRLTVL.

CDR3 in DNA: TGTGCCAGCAGGGCGGGACAGGGGGCCCGGCAGCCCCAGCATTTT. Amino acids: CASRAGQGARQPQHF. The chain couples TRBV6-1 to TRBJ1-5, with 12 bases aligning to TRBD1. The trim removed 6 bases at V and 7 bases at J, leaving 7 bases unmatched. Germline CDR1 reads MNHNS; CDR2 reads SASEGT. The CDR3 is made up of 15 amino acids.

The chain couples TRBV6-5 to TRBJ1-5; 9 bases align to TRBD1. V was clipped by 6 bases and J by 2 bases; unmatched bases: 5. The CDR3 has 15 amino acids. Germline lookup yields CDR1 MNHEY and CDR2 SVGAGI. The CDR3 is CASSQDRGGNQPQHF. The CDR3 nucleotides read TGTGCCAGCAGCCAGGACAGGGGAGGCAATCAGCCCCAGCATTTT.

This clone was detected only once. This sequence joins TRBV7-9 and TRBJ1-2; 9 nucleotides agree with TRBD1. CDR1 is SEHNR and CDR2 is FQNEAQ in the germline V gene (reference sequence). V lost 1 base and J lost 1; bases outside the gene matches: 1. The length of the CDR3 is 15 residues. CDR3 sequence reads: CASSLGGQGNYGYTF. CDR3 coding DNA: TGTGCCAGCAGCTTAGGGGGACAGGGTAACTATGGCTACACCTTC.

The chain links TRBV11-2 to TRBJ1-1, with D possibly TRBD1 on 6 matching bases. With 1 base removed from V and 1 base from J, the gap between germline ends came to 13 bases. The CDR3 runs to 16 residues. From germline, CDR1 is SGHAT and CDR2 FQNNGV. CDR3 protein: CASSLAQGLGNTEAFF. For the CDR3, the DNA is TGTGCCAGCAGCTTAGCGCAGGGGTTAGGGAACACTGAAGCTTTCTTT.